A single T cell receptor beta chain is shown here with its context. Its antigen target is currently unknown. Base quality data are lacking; no much larger clone is found one base away. Based on the germline V gene, the CDR1 and CDR2 sequences are MGHRA and YSYEKL. The CDR3 runs 15 amino acids, cysteine and phenylalanine included. CDR3 DNA only is kept here, 45 bases in frame from base 1. Compared with germline, V lacks 0 bases and J lacks 5 bases; bases without a gene match: 2. This sample was included in a study of OX40 agonist ivuxolimab in advanced cancers. In the study overall: Ivuxolimab was a fully human IgG2 agonistic monoclonal antibody targeting the costimulatory receptor OX40 (CD134). Intravenous ivuxolimab was administered to patients every 2 weeks at six dose levels: 0.01, 0.1, 0.3, 1.5, 3 and 10 mg/kg. The monotherapy dose-escalation portion (N of about 50 patients) of the phase I ivuxolimab trial is reported in the paper. Three dose-escalation patients achieved partial responses, one with hepatocellular carcinoma and two with cutaneous melanoma. Peripheral TCRbeta sequencing was intended to test whether TCR sequence diversity was altered and clonal T-cell expansion was caused by ivuxolimab. Of the 50 to 55 patients in dose escalation, 19 had hepatocellular carcinoma, some 15 had melanoma, 9 had renal cell carcinoma and 9 had head and neck cancer. In the dose-escalation cohort, approximately 80% of patients were male, and the mean age was 60 years with a range of about 20 to 80. Patients were allowed to have had prior anti-PD-1, anti-PD-L1 or anti-CTLA-4 therapy, and around two fifths of the dose-escalation patients had been treated with checkpoint inhibitors. Here is what the overall study found, with its caveats: Low levels of normalized T-cell clonal expansion were also seen in some patients who did not respond. After ivuxolimab, more expanded clones were found on average in CD8+ T cells than in CD4+ T cells. In the 0.1-3.0 mg/kg groups, partial responders were among the patients with the lowest normalized peripheral clonal expansion, particularly in CD8+ T cells. Which antigens the clonally expanded peripheral T cells were specific for was not determined. At doses of 0.1 to 3.0 mg/kg, clonal expansion of both CD4+ and CD8+ blood T cells was observed from baseline to week 6.

Patients with a history of autoimmune disease or receiving systemic immunosuppression were excluded from the trial. Peripheral blood for TCR sequencing was collected from all dose cohorts at baseline, on cycle 4 day 1, and on cycle 7 day 1. Samples came from an open-label, multicenter, first-in-human phase I dose-escalation trial of ivuxolimab. Adults with locally advanced or metastatic head and neck squamous cell, hepatocellular, melanoma or renal cell carcinoma were enrolled in the trial. Before TCR sequencing, CD4+ T cells and CD8+ T cells were sorted from peripheral blood as separate populations. To sequence the TCRbeta CDR3 region, genomic DNA was isolated from the sorted cells. The immunoSEQ Assay was used to sequence the TCRbeta CDR3 regions. This immuneACCESS table, as held by TCRdb, lists in-frame sequences with V and J called but not all clones. Of the missing ones, under half trace to an unresolved V gene in checked studies; the others have no known cause. The sample data list 80,000 or so clones, and around 93% of these were observed just once. The biggest ten clones account for around 15% of the sample.

Sequencing was performed on CD4+ or CD8+ T cells sorted from blood, taken in a trial of the OX40 agonist ivuxolimab. The TCR was taken from an adult with an advanced solid tumor such as melanoma, head and neck, liver or kidney cancer. The chain is made from TRBV4-1 and TRBJ2-1, with TRBD2 identical over 9 junction bases. The DNA sequence is TGCGCCAGCAGCCAAGAGGGACTAGCCCACAATGAGCAGTTCTTC. Translated, this gives CASSQEGLAHNEQFF.